The subject of this entry is one T cell receptor beta chain. 13 Jbeta primers and 60 Vbeta primers were used for the PCR. Data came from immunoSEQ multiplex PCR; TCRdb stores just in-frame clones and leaves some out. The sample includes under 250,000 clones, roughly 84% of them seen just once. These data belong to a study of cytomegalovirus exposure and HLA in healthy donors. With 5 bases clipped from V and 0 bases from J, the junction kept 2 bases outside the gene matches. The CDR3 consists of 13 residues. CDR1 GTSNPN and CDR2 SVGIG come from the germline V gene (reference sequence). The TCR sequence derives from a boy aged 2 to 10 in good health and CMV-seronegative. The specimen was PBMCs. V gene TRBV30 combines with J gene TRBJ1-1; 8 bases are shared with TRBD1. The CDR3, as DNA: TGTGCCTGGGGACAGGGCGTGAACACTGAAGCTTTCTTT. Its protein product is CAWGQGVNTEAFF.